Sequencing of this T cell receptor beta chain was carried out in a study of T cells after somatic rescue of genetic block. There are 15 residues in the CDR3. Trimming removed 4 bases at V and 0 bases at J, with 12 bases between. Germline lookup yields CDR1 SGDLS and CDR2 YYNGEE. The table came from immunoSEQ multiplex PCR; TCRdb's copy has only in-frame clones and leaves some out. This table holds some 90,000 clones, approximately 90% found once. The chain couples TRBV9 to TRBJ2-3; no definite D call. Sequencing was performed on peripheral blood mononuclear cells (PBMCs). This receptor was identified in a young woman. CDR3 loop: CASSPLGVSTDTQYF. In DNA, the CDR3 is TGTGCCAGCAGCCCCCTCGGCGTTAGCACAGATACGCAGTATTTT. Combining the CDR3 with reference TRBV9 and TRBJ2-3 gives the whole variable domain DSGVTQTPKHLITATGQRVTLRCSPRSGDLSVYWYQQSLDQGLQFLIQYYNGEERAKGNILERFSAQQFPDLHSELNLSSLELGDSALYFCASSPLGVSTDTQYFGPGTRLTVL.